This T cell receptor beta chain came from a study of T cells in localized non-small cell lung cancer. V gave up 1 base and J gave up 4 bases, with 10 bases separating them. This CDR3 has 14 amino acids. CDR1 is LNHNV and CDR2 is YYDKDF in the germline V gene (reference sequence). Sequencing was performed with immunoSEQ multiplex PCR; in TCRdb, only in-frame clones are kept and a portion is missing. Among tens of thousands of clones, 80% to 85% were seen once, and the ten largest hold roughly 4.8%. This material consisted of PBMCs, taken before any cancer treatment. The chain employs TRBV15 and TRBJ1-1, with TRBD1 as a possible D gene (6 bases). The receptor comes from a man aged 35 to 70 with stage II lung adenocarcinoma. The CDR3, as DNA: TGTGCCACCAGCAGAGGACGAGGGGGCACTGAAGCTTTCTTT. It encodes CATSRGRGGTEAFF.